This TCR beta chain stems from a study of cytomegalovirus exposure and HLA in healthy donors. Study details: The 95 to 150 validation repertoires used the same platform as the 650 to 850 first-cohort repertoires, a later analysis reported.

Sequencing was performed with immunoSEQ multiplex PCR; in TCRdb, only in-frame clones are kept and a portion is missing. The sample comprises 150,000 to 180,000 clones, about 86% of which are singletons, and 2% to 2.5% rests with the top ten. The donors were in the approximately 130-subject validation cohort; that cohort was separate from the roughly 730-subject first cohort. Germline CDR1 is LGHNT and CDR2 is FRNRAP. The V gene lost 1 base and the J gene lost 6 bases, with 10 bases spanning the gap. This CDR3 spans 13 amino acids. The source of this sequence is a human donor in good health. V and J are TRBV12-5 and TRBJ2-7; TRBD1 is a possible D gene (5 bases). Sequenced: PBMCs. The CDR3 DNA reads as TGTGCTAGTGGTTTGGGGGGCTCCGGCGAGCAGTACTTC. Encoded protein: CASGLGGSGEQYF.